Listed here is a single T cell receptor beta chain. The clone's antigen remains unknown. No clone much larger than this one lies a single base away; base qualities are absent. Receptor libraries were prepared by the immunoSEQ multiplex PCR assay. The source study handled its data this way. To diagnose cytomegalovirus status from the catalog of TCR beta chain sequences, a statistical classification framework was built. The clones in this table, taken by TCRdb from immuneACCESS, are in-frame only. Not every clone is retained; where verified, under half of the shortfall comes from an unresolved V gene, and the cause of the rest is unknown. The DNA gave D and trimming, while V, J and clone size come from that table. The sample records some 180,000 clones, about three quarters of which are singletons. The top ten constitute around 1.3% of the sample. This specimen belongs to a study of cytomegalovirus exposure and HLA in healthy donors (dated by TCRdb to about 2017). Study-level background: According to a later analysis, one platform produced both the 120 validation repertoires and the approximately 600 repertoires of the first cohort. Besides the first cohort of 500 to 700 subjects, a separate validation cohort made up of roughly 120 different subjects was used. High-throughput TCR immunosequencing, statistical association of individual TCRs with disease status, and machine learning were combined to predict cytomegalovirus infection status. The study aimed to test whether cataloging public T cell receptors could reveal signatures of past pathogen exposure.

Paper-wide results and their limitations: In the study, approximately 150 TCR beta chains were listed as associated with cytomegalovirus. The authors suggested that the approach could potentially be extended to other disease states and immunological phenotypes. Most TCR sequences were observed very rarely across donors, whereas some public TCRs were present in many individuals. Subsequent analysis determined that TCRs grouped into clusters in the first cohort also showed a tendency toward co-occurrence across the approximately 110 validation repertoires, and approximately 94% of cluster scores exceeded 0. The classifier was reported to diagnose cytomegalovirus status with high specificity and sensitivity in both the original cohort and the validation cohort. In vitro tests confirmed that a few of the cytomegalovirus-associated TCR beta chains recognize cytomegalovirus antigens. All 110 or so repertoires were used to score co-occurrence in the validation cohort in a later analysis, because that analysis had no HLA typing for the cohort.

Taken from cysteine to phenylalanine, the CDR3 has 18 residues. The retained sequence is limited to the CDR3, 54 bases, with the frame set at the first base. V loses 3 bases at its end and J loses 6 bases; junction bases beyond the gene matches: 14. CDR1 is given as MDHEN and CDR2 as SYDVKM, both from the germline V gene. Separate from the roughly 700-subject first cohort, the validation cohort of about 120 subjects was the group to which the donors belonged. Sequencing was performed on PBMCs. This TCR was recovered from a woman aged 25 to 39 in good health and CMV-seronegative. Here the chain combines TRBV28 and TRBJ1-5; 10 central bases correspond to TRBD1. The nucleotide sequence reads as follows: TGTGCCAGCAGTTTCGGGACAGGGGTCATCTACTCCGGTCAGCCCCAGCATTTT. This gives the protein CASSFGTGVIYSGQPQHF.